What follows describes a single TCR beta chain. Its antigen is still unknown. Base quality data are lacking; no much larger clone is found one base away. Libraries were made using the immunoSEQ multiplex PCR assay. Adaptive Biotechnologies carried out high-throughput TCR-beta CDR3 sequencing of genomic DNA for most patients. The authors' pipeline ran thus. TCR sequencing data were retrieved from Adaptive's ImmunoSEQ software for about 17 patients, whereas three other patients were processed with MiXCR and VDJtools. CDR3 nucleotide sequences shared by donor and recipient were removed because the origin of these sequences could not be assigned. At least 2-fold expansion over unstimulated cells and a minimum CFSE-low frequency of 0.002% (template counts) or 0.001% (read counts) were required for clones to be classified as alloreactive. Mappable clones were those detected in sequenced pre-transplant spleen, lymph node, or MLR CFSE-low populations of the donor or recipient. Cumulative frequency of alloreactive clones was calculated as a percentage of all sequences weighted by copy number. This immuneACCESS table, as held by TCRdb, lists in-frame sequences with V and J called but not all clones. Of the missing ones, under half trace to an unresolved V gene in checked studies; the others have no known cause. V and J calls and clone size are given by that table; D and trimming were obtained from the DNA. The sample contains some 55,000 clones, 91% of them found a single time. Of the sample, around 5.1% falls within the top ten clones.

Blood samples were collected up to 4 times in the first month after transplant and then at least monthly when available. The sample belongs to a study of graft-versus-host responses after intestinal transplantation (dated by TCRdb to about 2021). About the full investigation: The transplants that recipients received were multivisceral, liver-intestinal, or isolated intestinal. Samples from a few later patients were sequenced in-house on an Illumina MiSeq with MiXCR processing rather than by the commercial service. A peak of at least 4% donor T cells among recipient peripheral blood mononuclear cells was the definition used for donor T cell macrochimerism. To identify alloreactive clones, pre-transplant mixed lymphocyte reaction products were sequenced and compared with unstimulated pre-transplant donor and recipient T cells. A cohort of 24 intestinal transplant recipients, including one retransplant, was enrolled, and a few patients lacking pretransplant specimens were excluded. After intestinal transplantation, graft-versus-host and host-versus-graft alloreactive T cell clones in the graft, circulation and bone marrow were tracked using bulk TCR-beta CDR3 sequencing. Every recipient was given anti-thymocyte globulin induction, followed by 3 to 4 years of maintenance tacrolimus and steroids.

General findings and caveats noted by the study authors: In the allografts of patients with donor T cell macrochimerism, GvH to HvG T cell clonal ratios were high. The conclusions were limited by the relatively low number and heterogeneity of the intestinal transplant patients. Peak levels of circulating GvH clones were associated with declines in HvG clones early after transplant. GvH clones were detected in recipient bone marrow, and some of these GvH clones were observed earlier in ileal mucosa or blood, consistent with an intestinal mucosal origin.

The CDR3 runs 16 residues from the cysteine to the phenylalanine. The kept DNA is CDR3 alone, 48 bases in frame from the first base. For CDR1 and CDR2, the germline V gene (reference sequence) lists MNHNY and SVGAGI. Trimming at the junction amounts to 7 bases on V and 5 bases on J, and the germline ends lie 18 bases apart. The material sequenced was PBMCs, taken 662 days after intestinal transplant. The chain is made from TRBV6-6 and TRBJ1-6; perhaps TRBD1 is the D gene, with 5 bases matching. The sequence came from a human patient who received an intestinal transplant, so some T cells may come from the graft donor. The CDR3 region: CASTRRRGEDNSPLHF. The bases read TGTGCCAGCACCCGACGGCGGGGGGAGGATAATTCACCCCTCCACTTT.